This T cell receptor (beta chain) was documented in a study of cytomegalovirus exposure and HLA in healthy donors. Study details: An earlier analysis found fewer than 140 million unique TCR beta sequences from approximately 190 million T cells. Notes on the study in general: The study flagged about 150 TCR beta chains as cytomegalovirus-associated. Per published accounts, TCR beta sequences correctly predicted the HLA-A and HLA-B alleles of most subjects. Most TCR sequences showed up rarely, but some public TCRs showed up in many donors.

The V gene lost 4 bases and the J gene lost 0 bases, with 9 bases spanning the gap. Germline V gene sequence: CDR1 LNHDA, CDR2 SQIVND (reference sequence). The CDR3 consists of 15 residues. Primers: 60 Vbeta forward and 13 Jbeta reverse. TCRdb's table, derived via immunoSEQ multiplex PCR, lists solely in-frame clones and lacks some. The sample includes about 170,000 clones, roughly 84% of them seen just once. On this clone: Antigen: not known.

This sequence joins TRBV19 and TRBJ1-4, with D perhaps matching TRBD1 (5 bases). The sequenced sample was PBMCs. The sequence came from a boy aged 2 to 10 in good health and CMV-seronegative. DNA for the CDR3: TGTGCCAGTAGTACCCTCAGGGCAACTAATGAAAAACTGTTTTTT. Its protein product is CASSTLRATNEKLFF.